This record covers a single T cell receptor (beta chain). As processed by the authors: Reference gene primer amplification yielded estimated nucleated cell counts. TCRdb keeps only in-frame clones here, not all; method: immunoSEQ multiplex PCR. V and J calls and clone size are given by that table; D and trimming were obtained from the DNA. The data contain under 150,000 clones, 75% to 90% of them singletons. This entry belongs to a study of blood T cell repertoires in COVID-19. Overall study: COVID-19 samples from acute and convalescent phases originated in the United States, Italy and Spain. The analysed material was cDNA or gDNA that came from T cells, B-cell-depleted T cells, or PBMCs.

Trimming stripped 3 bases from V and 3 bases from J, with 14 bases between. The CDR3 covers 15 residues. Per the germline V gene, CDR1 is ENHRY and CDR2 is SYGVKD. The clonotype was recovered from a human donor in a cohort sampled during active COVID-19. Sequencing used peripheral blood. The chain combines TRBV10-3 with TRBJ1-1; D is possibly TRBD1 (5 bases). CDR3 protein: CAISDSGREDTEAFF. As DNA, the CDR3 is TGTGCCATCAGTGATAGTGGCAGGGAGGACACTGAAGCTTTCTTT.